Sequencing of this T cell receptor (beta chain) was carried out in a study of CD8 T cells in ankylosing spondylitis (dated by TCRdb to the late 2010s). In terms of the full investigation: The study profiled T cell receptor beta repertoires in healthy donors and ankylosing spondylitis patients to find disease-linked TCR variants. The whole study cohort included over a hundred healthy donors and some 27 ankylosing spondylitis patients. Peripheral blood was sampled, and synovial fluid was also collected from ankylosing spondylitis patients. Overall study results and their limits: Blood from ankylosing spondylitis patients appeared to be characterized by a TCR beta motif composed of under 10 highly homologous amino acid variants. Some motif variants had previously been reported in the synovial fluid and blood of reactive arthritis patients, which suggests shared mechanisms of disease initiation. In peripheral blood, the disease-linked clones were found at relatively low frequencies and had a CD8+ phenotype. According to the report, matched synovial fluid samples from ankylosing spondylitis patients were significantly enriched for the disease-linked clones.

Sequencing was carried out with an Illumina HiSeq 2500. Quantitative 5'-RACE with molecular barcodes was used to prepare TCR beta libraries. The authors' analysis ran thus. Disease-linked TCR variants were identified with a new computational method built on a probabilistic model of VDJ rearrangement. TCRdb trimmed the raw reads at Q25, called clones with MiXCR and kept productive beta chains. Here each entry gathers all rows of one CDR3 protein and keeps the most common genes and DNA. In this record, the V and J calls reflect TCRdb's handling and not the investigators' own analysis. This sample gives a few hundred thousand distinct CDR3 sequences in total; 17% of them show up just once. About 0.94% of the sample is taken by the ten largest. This clonotype was recorded many times. Its antigen is not yet known. Nothing much larger sits one base from this clone, and base qualities are not available. Trimming at the junction amounts to 3 bases on V and 4 bases on J, and the germline ends lie 7 bases apart. The CDR3 has 13 amino acids, counting the end cysteine and phenylalanine. The only DNA kept is the CDR3, 39 bases in frame from the first base.

Input material: blood, either unsorted or a sorted T cell fraction (not recorded which). The sequence came from a male donor with ankylosing spondylitis. This chain joins TRBV12-3 or TRBV12-4 to TRBJ2-1; no D gene call is confident. The DNA sequence is as follows: TGTGCCAGCAGTTTCTCATCATACAATGAGCAGTTCTTC. Its coded protein is CASSFSSYNEQFF.